The clone carrying this T cell receptor (beta chain) was picked up a small number of times. Its specificity is not known. These data originate in a study of T cell repertoires in cytomegalovirus infection. Trimming removed 5 bases from V and 13 bases from J, with 21 bases in between. Germline CDR1 is MNHEY and CDR2 is SMNVEV (reference sequence). The CDR3 loop spans 14 amino acids. TCRdb fed the reads into MiXCR, producing one record per CDR3 protein. The sample has about 360,000 distinct CDR3 sequences, over 15% seen once; the top ten hold under 9%. Study observations and caveats: The ex vivo response showed dominance by HLA-C-restricted CMV-specific TCR beta clonotypes.

This clonotype was sampled from a human donor in good health (CMV status not recorded). Some clones in this sample may be carry-over from other donors' samples. The chain combines TRBV27 with TRBJ1-5; tentative D call: TRBD1 (6 bases). Sequenced input: PBMCs. CDR3 nucleotides: TGTGCCAGCAGTCGCTATTATAGCAATCAGGGGCAGCATTTT. It is translated as CASSRYYSNQGQHF.